The 2 T cell receptor beta chains listed next were all sequenced from one sample in a study of shared clonotypes between healthy human individuals. Profiled with immunoSEQ multiplex PCR; TCRdb holds only in-frame clones, not every one. The sample carries about a million clones, about 80% recorded once. Input material: memory CD4+ T cells from PBMCs. Documented subset: CD45RA-negative fraction. The receptors were gathered from a man between 18 and 29 years old in good health. Some clones in this sample may be carry-over from other donors' samples.

Here the CDR3 reads CASSPDTWNEKLFF. For the CDR3, the DNA is TGTGCCAGCAGCCCGGACACTTGGAATGAAAAACTGTTTTTT. The chain has TRBV6-5 and TRBJ1-4; D possibly corresponds to TRBD1 (5 bases). Germline V gene data show CDR1 as MNHEY and CDR2 as SVGAGI. With 6 bases removed from V and 5 bases from J, the gap between germline ends came to 13 bases. This CDR3 spans 14 amino acids.

This chain joins TRBV7-8 and TRBJ2-4; 7 bases agree with TRBD2. V lost 2 bases and J lost 9; bases outside the gene matches: 4. The CDR3 is 13 amino acids. CDR1 and CDR2 (germline): SGHVS, FQNEAQ. The CDR3 bases are TGTGCCAGCAGCTTAACCGTAGCGGGCATTCAGTACTTC. It specifies CASSLTVAGIQYF.